Shown below are 29 T cell receptor beta chains from a single sample sequenced in a study of T cells in Graves' hyperthyroidism and ophthalmopathy (dated by TCRdb to the late 2010s). The library was made by multiplex PCR. TCRdb shows the sequencer as Illumina HiSeq 2000. The TCR beta CDR3 regions were amplified from RNA transcripts. The TCR CDR3 was subjected to a first round of RT-PCR using the HTBI primer set and the Qiagen OneStep RT-PCR kit. TCRdb applied fastp at Q25 and MiXCR to the public reads, then kept only in-frame beta chains. Rows merge per CDR3 protein into single entries with the most common DNA and genes. The sample profile shows about 400,000 distinct CDR3 sequences; around 13% of them were found once. The top ten clonotypes cover 9.2% of the sample. The specimen sequenced was blood. These receptors were collected from a woman between 18 and 29 years old with Graves' hyperthyroidism.

The J gene is TRBJ1-5, the V gene TRBV6-2 or TRBV6-3; a possible D gene is TRBD1 (5 bases). Trimming took off 5 bases at V and 2 bases at J, with 16 bases between the two ends. The V gene's germline CDR1 is MNHEY and CDR2 SVGEGT. The CDR3 contains 16 residues. Written as DNA, the CDR3 is TGTGCCAGCAGTGTTGTGTTGGGGCAGGGCAATCAGCCCCAGCATTTT. Protein: CASSVVLGQGNQPQHF.

This clonotype came up many times. The gene calls are TRBV11-2 and TRBJ2-1; 13 nucleotides align to TRBD2. The CDR3 has 16 amino acids. Germline V gives CDR1 SGHAT, CDR2 FQNNGV. V shed 5 bases and J 9 bases; nucleotides not matched to a gene: 10. CDR3 amino acids: CASSTGLAGVGAEQFF. The DNA for the CDR3 is TGTGCCAGCAGCACTGGACTAGCGGGAGTAGGGGCTGAGCAGTTCTTC.

The chain recombines TRBV24-1 with TRBJ2-2; 8 bases map to TRBD1. Germline lookup yields CDR1 KGHDR and CDR2 SFDVKD. V lost 0 bases and J lost 6; bases outside the gene matches: 5. This CDR3 contains 16 residues. The CDR3 nucleotides are TGTGCCACCAGTGATTTGCCAGGGGGCATAGCCGGGGAGCTGTTTTTT. As protein: CATSDLPGGIAGELFF.

This clonotype was counted many times. J is TRBJ2-5 and V is TRBV2; maybe TRBD2 (5 bases). Germline loops: CDR1 SNHLY, CDR2 FYNNEI. The CDR3 has 16 residues. V gave up 6 bases and J gave up 2 bases, with 19 bases separating them. The CDR3 DNA is TGTGCCAGCAGACCCTGGCGGGTTGTGAGGCAAGAGACCCAGTACTTC. Translating gives CASRPWRVVRQETQYF.

The chain joins TRBV11-2 to TRBJ2-7; D is ambiguous. Germline CDR1 and CDR2: SGHAT and FQNNGV. The CDR3 consists of 15 residues. Trimming stripped 5 bases from V and 6 bases from J, with 20 bases between. The CDR3 DNA reads TGTGCCAGCAGCCCCCCCCCCCGGGTCGGAGCCGAGCAGTACTTC. It encodes CASSPPPRVGAEQYF.

The chain joins TRBV9 to TRBJ1-2; 7 bases are shared with TRBD1. The V gene's germline CDR1 is SGDLS and CDR2 YYNGEE. V dropped 2 bases and J dropped 2; count of bases not matched to a gene: 3. There are 14 residues in the CDR3. CDR3 amino acids: CASSVGQSNYGYTF. CDR3 DNA: TGTGCCAGCAGCGTGGGACAGTCGAACTATGGCTACACCTTC.

This clonotype came up many times. V usage is TRBV12-3 or TRBV12-4 and J usage is TRBJ2-3; 13 nucleotides match TRBD2. The CDR3 has 20 residues. Unmatched junction bases numbered 15, after V lost 6 bases and J lost 0 bases. CDR3 loop: CASSTPRTSGSFTSTDTQYF. CDR3 nucleotide sequence: TGTGCCAGCAGCACCCCGAGGACTAGCGGGAGCTTTACTAGCACAGATACGCAGTATTTT.

This clonotype was recorded a few times. The chain employs TRBV3-1 and TRBJ2-2, with 12 bases matching TRBD2. The ends lost 2 bases at V and 4 bases at J; junction bases unmatched: 5. The CDR3 spans 17 residues. Germline values: CDR1 LGHDT, CDR2 YNNKEL (reference sequence). The CDR3 coding sequence is TGTGCCAGCAGCCAACCTAGCGGGGGGGGTATCACCGGGGAGCTGTTTTTT. Encoded protein: CASSQPSGGGITGELFF.

This sequence joins TRBV6-2 or TRBV6-3 and TRBJ1-6; possibly TRBD1 for D (6 bases). Trimming stripped 6 bases from V and 5 bases from J, with 14 bases between. CDR1 is MNHEY and CDR2 is SVGEGT in the germline V gene. The CDR3 totals 15 residues. CDR3 bases: TGTGCCAGCAGCAGGCAGGGGTCGGATAATTCACCCCTCCACTTT. Its protein product is CASSRQGSDNSPLHF.

This clonotype was seen many times. This chain uses TRBV29-1 with TRBJ2-3; the match to TRBD1 covers 7 bases. J was trimmed by 4 bases and V by 7 bases; bases with no gene match: 8. The CDR3 contains 13 residues. The germline CDR1 and CDR2 sequences are SQVTM and ANQGSEA. CDR3 coding DNA: TGCAGCGCCACCGTACAGGGGCCAGATACGCAGTATTTT. Translating gives CSATVQGPDTQYF.

This sequence joins TRBV28 and TRBJ2-1; TRBD2 aligns across 7 bases. The CDR3 runs 15 residues. Germline lookup yields CDR1 MDHEN and CDR2 SYDVKM. The ends lost 6 bases at V and 7 bases at J; junction bases unmatched: 12. The CDR3 loop reads CASSPGTILGNEQFF. CDR3 in DNA: TGTGCCAGCAGCCCCGGGACTATTCTCGGGAATGAGCAGTTCTTC.

Only a few counts were recorded for this clonotype. The chain uses TRBV5-1 and TRBJ2-2, with 11 bases lining up with TRBD1. The V and J ends lost 4 bases and 7 bases, in that order; junction bases with no gene match: 6. The CDR3 length is 15 residues. Germline V gene data show CDR1 as SGHRS and CDR2 as YFSETQ. The CDR3 sequence is CASSKGQGVVGELFF. The CDR3 DNA is TGCGCCAGCAGCAAGGGACAGGGGGTTGTCGGGGAGCTGTTTTTT.

The sample holds many counts of this clonotype. The chain employs TRBV30 and TRBJ2-1; 7 nucleotides align to TRBD1. Germline V CDR1 and CDR2: GTSNPN, SVGIG (reference sequence). After removal of 2 bases from V and 11 bases from J, the junction contained 12 bases not matched to a gene. This CDR3 has 14 residues. The CDR3 nucleotides read TGTGCCTGGAGTTCCGGGACAGCGCAGACCCAGCAGTTCTTC. This encodes CAWSSGTAQTQQFF.

This chain connects TRBV7-9 to TRBJ1-5; D might be TRBD1 (5 bases). The germline V gene has CDR1 SEHNR and CDR2 FQNEAQ (reference sequence). This CDR3 is 14 amino acids long. V lost 5 bases and J 7 bases, leaving 15 bases between the germline ends. The chain's CDR3 is CASSHLGDGQPQHF. The CDR3 DNA is TGTGCCAGCAGCCACCTGGGGGACGGGCAGCCCCAGCATTTT.

This clonotype has at least ten counts. An end of the junction differs from the germline gene, which may be a read error. J is TRBJ2-5 and V is TRBV6-5; TRBD1 agrees at 10 bases. This CDR3 spans 16 amino acids. Germline CDR1 is MNHEY and CDR2 is SVGAGI. CDR3 in DNA: TGTGCCAGCAGTAACTCGGGACAGGGGTTAGAGGAGACCCAGTACTTC. It is translated as CASSNSGQGLEETQYF.

This chain joins TRBV7-9 and TRBJ2-7, with no clear D. The germline V gene has CDR1 SEHNR and CDR2 FQNEAQ (reference sequence). The CDR3 loop spans 15 amino acids. The V and J ends lost 5 bases and 0 bases respectively, with 14 bases between them. CDR3 DNA sequence: TGTGCCAGCAGCCCGTGGATCGACCTCTCCTACGAGCAGTACTTC. This codes for CASSPWIDLSYEQYF.

This clonotype was recorded many times. This sequence joins TRBV20-1 and TRBJ2-7, with TRBD2 matching 13 bases. Germline V gene lookup returns CDR1 DFQATT and CDR2 SNEGSKA (reference sequence). This CDR3 has 17 amino acids. The V gene end was trimmed by 0 bases and the J gene end by 1 base; junction bases not matched to a gene: 6. In DNA, the CDR3 is TGCAGTGCTAGAGAGGGGGGACTAGCGGGACTATCCTACGAGCAGTACTTC. Protein sequence: CSAREGGLAGLSYEQYF.

In this sample, this clonotype turned up many times. The CDR3 DNA is TGCGCCAGCAGCTTGGACGGGGGGCTCGGTCAGCCCCAGCATTTT. Protein: CASSLDGGLGQPQHF. The genes are TRBV5-1 and TRBJ1-5; TRBD1 might be the D (6 bases). The CDR3 has 15 residues. V lost 0 bases and J lost 6, with 13 bases in between. The germline CDR1 and CDR2 sequences are SGHRS and YFSETQ.

Note on this clonotype: A read error may be the cause here, since a much bigger clone is one base away. The DNA is omitted, as the CDR3 cannot be located on it reliably, and the CDR3 follows TCRdb's listing. This chain joins TRBV30 and TRBJ1-4; TRBD1 is taken as the D call from the table, unchecked against the DNA. The CDR3 comprises 16 residues, both ends counted. Germline loops: CDR1 GTSNPN, CDR2 SVGIG (reference sequence). The CDR3 sequence is CAWSVGQGATNEKLVF.

This clonotype was observed a few times. The chain carries TRBV4-1 and TRBJ1-2, with D possibly being TRBD1 (6 bases). Germline V CDR1 and CDR2: MGHRA, YSYEKL. The length of the CDR3 is 16 residues. The V end lost 1 base, the J end lost 8 bases, and 20 bases lay between the germline ends. Here the CDR3 DNA reads TGCGCCAGCAGCCAAGTCGGTCAGGGGTTGGGGAACGGCTACACCTTC. Its protein product is CASSQVGQGLGNGYTF.

To note about this clonotype: One junction end disagrees with the germline gene, perhaps due to a read error. V usage is TRBV27 and J usage is TRBJ2-7, with a possible D match to TRBD1 (5 bases). This CDR3 contains 14 residues. The germline CDR1 and CDR2 sequences are MNHEY and SMNVEV (reference sequence). As DNA, the CDR3 is TGTACCAGCACCAAAGTGGGGCAGCCTTACGAGCAGTACTTC. Protein: CTSTKVGQPYEQYF.

This clonotype was detected ten times or more. The V and J genes are TRBV3-1 and TRBJ1-1, with a possible D match to TRBD1 (5 bases). The CDR3 has 15 amino acids. Germline loops: CDR1 LGHDT, CDR2 YNNKEL (reference sequence). Trimming cost V 3 bases and J 1 base, with 12 bases left between them. CDR3 sequence: CASSHLGRTNTEAFF. The CDR3 bases are TGTGCCAGCAGCCACCTGGGACGGACGAACACTGAAGCTTTCTTT.

This clonotype was seen ten or more times. V usage is TRBV3-1 and J usage is TRBJ1-1; TRBD1 might be the D (6 bases). This CDR3 has 11 residues. Germline CDR1 reads LGHDT; CDR2 reads YNNKEL (reference sequence). V gave up 6 bases and J gave up 6 bases, with 8 bases separating them. The DNA of the CDR3 is TGTGCCAGCAGACAGGGCGCTGAAGCTTTCTTT. Amino acid sequence: CASRQGAEAFF.

In its sample, this clonotype was seen many times. The chain uses TRBV6-2 or TRBV6-3 and TRBJ1-4, with D maybe TRBD1 (5 bases). With 6 bases removed from V and 8 bases from J, the gap between germline ends came to 22 bases. Germline lookup yields CDR1 MNHEY and CDR2 SVGEGT. The CDR3 is 16 amino acids. The CDR3 spells CASRINPGPGGEKLFF. DNA of the CDR3: TGTGCCAGCAGAATCAATCCGGGACCGGGAGGGGAAAAACTGTTTTTT.

Note on this clonotype: Germline is not matched at one junction end, which may reflect a read error. This sequence joins TRBV5-5 and TRBJ1-2; D might be TRBD1 (6 bases). Per germline, CDR1 SGHKS and CDR2 YYEKEE (reference sequence). This CDR3 region has 13 residues. As DNA, the CDR3 is TGCGCCAGTCGGACAGCAGCTAACTATGGCTACACCTTC. Translation gives CASRTAANYGYTF.

This clonotype was recorded many times. V is TRBV27 and J is TRBJ2-3, with 9 bases aligning to TRBD1. Germline V gene data show CDR1 as MNHEY and CDR2 as SMNVEV (reference sequence). The CDR3 runs to 14 residues. V trimming: 6 bases; J trimming: 2 bases; junction bases outside the gene matches: 3. CDR3 region: CASSGQGYTDTQYF. For the CDR3, the DNA is TGTGCCAGCAGCGGACAGGGGTACACAGATACGCAGTATTTT.

This clonotype has at least ten counts. The V and J genes are TRBV18 and TRBJ1-2; the match to TRBD1 covers 8 bases. The V and J ends lost 3 bases and 4 bases, in that order; junction bases with no gene match: 16. Germline V gene sequence: CDR1 KGHSH, CDR2 LQKENI. This CDR3 is 18 amino acids long. CDR3 region: CASSPYTSGQGYGYGYTF. The CDR3 bases are TGTGCCAGCTCACCCTATACCTCTGGACAGGGATATGGCTATGGCTACACCTTC.

This clonotype was seen ten or more times. V is TRBV24-1 and J is TRBJ2-1; D unclear. CDR3 size: 14 residues. V lost 4 bases, J lost 12 bases, and 18 bases lay in between. Germline V CDR1 and CDR2: KGHDR, SFDVKD. CDR3 region: CATSDPGSTLVQFF. In nucleotides, the CDR3 is TGTGCCACCAGTGACCCCGGGTCCACCTTGGTGCAGTTCTTC.

This clonotype has at least ten counts. The V gene is TRBV7-3, the J gene TRBJ2-3; D gene ambiguous. V shed 8 bases and J shed 4 bases, with 13 bases lying between them. This CDR3 spans 13 amino acids. The germline gives CDR1 SGHTA, CDR2 FQGTGA. CDR3 region: CASDSTSADTQYF. The CDR3 region has the DNA TGTGCCAGCGATTCGACCTCTGCAGATACGCAGTATTTT.